This is a list of T cell receptor beta chains from one sample in a study of early T cells in non-severe SARS-CoV-2 infection. TCRdb re-called the 5' RACE reads with MiXCR, one entry per CDR3 protein. The sample carries roughly 110,000 distinct CDR3 sequences, 11% recorded once. The sequencing sample was made of whole blood. The receptors here all came from an adult who was a healthcare worker with PCR-confirmed SARS-CoV-2 infection or an uninfected control (not recorded which). Each CDR3 is given with its conserved first and last residue. The D gene is left open where the match is weak. Clone size is given for some rows only: seen once, a few or many times, or a class if the clone is expanded.

few	TRBV16	TRBJ1-2	NA	CASSQSPQGVRGYTF	TGTGCCAGCAGCCAATCTCCCCAGGGAGTTAGAGGCTACACCTTC
few	TRBV28	TRBJ2-7	NA	CASSGRGRWSSYEQYF	TGTGCCAGCAGTGGGAGAGGGCGGTGGAGCTCCTACGAGCAGTACTTC
NA	TRBV28	TRBJ1-1	NA	CASSLYGGSDTEAFF	TGTGCCAGCAGTTTATACGGGGGCTCTGACACTGAAGCTTTCTTT
many	TRBV5-5	TRBJ2-1	TRBD2	CASSSLGLAGSSSYNEQFF	TGTGCCAGCAGCTCCCTAGGACTAGCGGGATCATCCTCCTACAATGAGCAGTTCTTC
NA	TRBV2	TRBJ2-3	TRBD2	CASSPLAGTDTQYF	TGTGCCAGCTCCCCCCTAGCGGGTACAGATACGCAGTATTTT
NA	TRBV7-9	TRBJ2-3	NA	CASSRAGSADTQYF	TGTGCCAGCAGCCGGGCAGGGAGCGCAGATACGCAGTATTTT
NA	TRBV12-3/TRBV12-4	TRBJ1-2	NA	CASSFGPVDGYTF	TGTGCCAGCAGTTTTGGGCCAGTGGATGGCTACACCTTC
NA	TRBV29-1	TRBJ2-7	NA	CSVSSAYEQYF	TGCAGCGTTTCAAGCGCCTACGAGCAGTACTTC
NA	TRBV7-6	TRBJ2-5	TRBD2	CASSSGLAGVVGQETQYF	TGTGCCAGCAGCTCCGGACTAGCGGGAGTGGTGGGCCAAGAGACCCAGTACTTC
many	TRBV6-5	TRBJ2-7	TRBD1	CASRNRDRDSYEQYF	TGTGCCAGCAGAAACCGGGACAGGGACTCCTACGAGCAGTACTTC
many	TRBV11-2	TRBJ2-3	NA	CASSSYGPGGDTQYF	TGTGCCAGCAGCTCGTACGGGCCTGGGGGAGATACGCAGTATTTT
few	TRBV4-3	TRBJ1-4	NA	CASSHGAATNEKLFF	TGCGCCAGCAGCCACGGTGCAGCAACTAATGAAAAACTGTTTTTT
many	TRBV7-2	TRBJ1-3	NA	CASSPQASSGNTIYF	TGTGCCAGCAGTCCTCAGGCCTCCTCTGGAAACACCATATATTTT
NA	TRBV7-9	TRBJ2-7	NA	CASSLIPTSSREQYF	TGTGCCAGCAGCTTAATCCCGACTTCCTCTCGGGAGCAGTACTTC
many	TRBV14	TRBJ2-3	TRBD2	CASSPGTTRVDTQYF	TGTGCCAGCAGCCCCGGGACTACCCGGGTCGATACGCAGTATTTT
many	TRBV30	TRBJ1-2	NA	CAWSVDYYGYTF	TGTGCCTGGAGTGTAGACTACTATGGCTACACCTTC
NA	TRBV20-1	TRBJ1-3	TRBD1	CSASDRGEGNTIYF	TGCAGTGCTAGCGACAGGGGCGAAGGAAACACCATATATTTT
NA	TRBV20-1	TRBJ2-2	TRBD1	CSARGDRGGTGELFF	TGCAGTGCTAGAGGGGACAGAGGGGGTACCGGGGAGCTGTTTTTT
NA	TRBV7-3	TRBJ1-6	TRBD1	CASSHRGDSPLHF	TGTGCCAGCAGCCACAGGGGTGATTCACCCCTCCACTTT
NA	TRBV19	TRBJ1-2	NA	CASNGGDRAPLNYGYTF	TGTGCCAGTAACGGAGGGGACCGAGCCCCCCTTAACTATGGCTACACCTTC
many	TRBV20-1	TRBJ2-7	NA	CSARERGAYEQYF	TGCAGTGCTAGGGAACGGGGCGCCTACGAGCAGTACTTC
many	TRBV4-1	TRBJ2-1	NA	CASSQEGQGTGEQFF	TGCGCCAGCAGCCAAGAAGGGCAGGGGACGGGTGAGCAGTTCTTC
many	TRBV27	TRBJ1-5	NA	CASSLVGGREGNQPQHF	TGTGCCAGCAGTCTGGTCGGGGGCCGGGAAGGCAATCAGCCCCAGCATTTT
many	TRBV14	TRBJ2-6	NA	CASSRGSGANVLTF	TGTGCCAGCAGCAGGGGTTCTGGGGCCAACGTCCTGACTTTC
NA	TRBV28	TRBJ1-5	NA	CASSLRGAGQPQHF	TGTGCCAGCAGTTTAAGGGGGGCTGGACAGCCCCAGCATTTT
NA	TRBV9	TRBJ1-1	NA	CASSGGAEAFF	TGTGCCAGCAGCGGCGGGGCTGAAGCTTTCTTT
many	TRBV6-2/TRBV6-3	TRBJ2-7	NA	CASSYSKVYEQYF	TGTGCCAGCAGTTACTCCAAGGTCTACGAGCAGTACTTC
NA	TRBV6-2/TRBV6-3	TRBJ2-5	NA	CASRDQGETQYF	TGTGCCAGCAGGGATCAAGGGGAGACCCAGTACTTC
few	TRBV6-6	TRBJ2-7	NA	CASSYVSRDGGYEQYF	TGTGCCAGCAGTTACGTATCAAGGGATGGGGGTTACGAGCAGTACTTC
few	TRBV4-1	TRBJ2-1	NA	CASSQVASPADEQFF	TGCGCCAGCAGCCAGGTCGCCAGTCCCGCGGATGAGCAGTTCTTC
NA	TRBV7-8	TRBJ2-3	NA	CASSDLLGNTQYF	TGTGCCAGCAGCGACCTCCTTGGGAATACGCAGTATTTT
NA	TRBV9	TRBJ2-7	NA	CASSPRDLTPEQYF	TGTGCCAGCAGCCCTCGGGACCTTACCCCCGAGCAGTACTTC
many	TRBV7-7	TRBJ2-2	TRBD1	CASSPTGQGGELFF	TGTGCCAGCAGCCCGACAGGGCAGGGCGGGGAGCTGTTTTTT
few	TRBV6-1	TRBJ1-1	NA	CASNVAGMNTEAFF	TGTGCCAGTAATGTCGCGGGGATGAACACTGAAGCTTTCTTT
few	TRBV27	TRBJ2-7	TRBD1	CASSFLYRGDYEQYF	TGTGCCAGCAGTTTCCTCTACAGGGGGGACTACGAGCAGTACTTC
few	TRBV10-3	TRBJ1-3	NA	CATTSHGSGNTIYF	TGTGCCACCACCTCGCACGGGTCCGGAAACACCATATATTTT
NA	TRBV30	TRBJ1-1	NA	CACGEGRSNTEAFF	TGTGCCTGCGGGGAGGGGAGATCGAACACTGAAGCTTTCTTT
many	TRBV5-1	TRBJ2-3	NA	CASSSGYGTPKGTDTQYF	TGCGCCAGCAGCTCCGGATACGGGACTCCTAAGGGCACAGATACGCAGTATTTT
many	TRBV28	TRBJ2-1	NA	CASSLIGGNEQFF	TGTGCCAGCAGTTTGATTGGGGGAAATGAGCAGTTCTTC
many	TRBV7-9	TRBJ1-2	NA	CASSLEWAGNDGYTF	TGTGCCAGCAGCTTAGAGTGGGCGGGGAACGATGGCTACACCTTC
NA	TRBV7-3	TRBJ2-6	NA	CASSLRKSGANVLTF	TGTGCCAGCAGCCTGAGAAAATCTGGGGCCAACGTCCTGACTTTC
few	TRBV2	TRBJ1-5	TRBD1	CASSGTGGQHQPQHF	TGTGCCAGCAGTGGAACAGGGGGTCAGCATCAGCCCCAGCATTTT
NA	TRBV27	TRBJ2-7	NA	CASSFGSGGLYEQYF	TGTGCCAGCAGTTTCGGATCGGGGGGCCTTTACGAGCAGTACTTC
NA	TRBV10-3	TRBJ2-7	NA	CAISESSLPYEQYF	TGTGCCATCAGTGAGTCATCACTGCCCTACGAGCAGTACTTC
many	TRBV6-5	TRBJ2-3	NA	CASRDGLTDTQYF	TGTGCCAGCAGAGACGGCCTCACAGATACGCAGTATTTT
few	TRBV25-1	TRBJ1-2	TRBD1	CASSETGQDYGYTF	TGTGCCAGCAGTGAAACCGGACAGGATTATGGCTACACCTTC
many	TRBV6-2/TRBV6-3	TRBJ2-5	NA	CASSYRRWETQYF	TGTGCCAGCAGTTACCGGAGGTGGGAGACCCAGTACTTC
NA	TRBV6-2/TRBV6-3	TRBJ2-1	TRBD2	CASSYRTSPRVNEQFF	TGTGCCAGCAGTTACCGGACTAGCCCGAGGGTAAATGAGCAGTTCTTC
NA	TRBV5-1	TRBJ1-1	NA	CASSLEAGASTEAFF	TGCGCCAGCAGCTTGGAGGCAGGGGCCTCCACTGAAGCTTTCTTT
few	TRBV4-1	TRBJ2-5	TRBD2	CASSQEGTSYETQYF	TGCGCCAGCAGCCAAGAGGGGACTAGCTACGAGACCCAGTACTTC
few	TRBV6-5	TRBJ2-6	NA	CASSLEISGANVLTF	TGTGCCAGCAGTCTAGAGATTTCTGGGGCCAACGTCCTGACTTTC
many	TRBV24-1	TRBJ2-1	TRBD2	CATSDFGGSMFHEQFF	TGTGCCACCAGTGATTTCGGCGGGAGCATGTTCCATGAGCAGTTCTTC
many	TRBV2	TRBJ2-2	NA	CASSDNTGELFF	TGTGCCAGCAGCGACAACACCGGGGAGCTGTTTTTT
NA	TRBV19	TRBJ2-1	TRBD2	CASSKAGGACNEQFF	TGTGCCAGTAGTAAGGCGGGAGGCGCCTGCAATGAGCAGTTCTTC
many	TRBV19	TRBJ2-1	TRBD2	CASSPGTRDYNEQFF	TGTGCCAGTAGTCCCGGGACTAGGGACTACAATGAGCAGTTCTTC
few	TRBV24-1	TRBJ2-5	TRBD1	CATSDLRGTGGRETQYF	TGTGCCACCAGTGATTTGCGTGGGACAGGGGGTCGAGAGACCCAGTACTTC
many	TRBV28	TRBJ1-2	NA	CASSLRGGYTF	TGTGCCAGCAGTTTGCGGGGCGGCTACACCTTC
NA	TRBV6-1	TRBJ1-1	NA	CASISWENTEAFF	TGTGCCAGCATAAGTTGGGAGAACACTGAAGCTTTCTTT
many	TRBV28	TRBJ2-5	NA	CASEINHQETQYF	TGTGCCAGCGAGATTAACCATCAAGAGACCCAGTACTTC
few	TRBV20-1	TRBJ2-7	TRBD2	CSAKGLAGEWEQYF	TGCAGTGCTAAGGGCCTAGCGGGAGAGTGGGAGCAGTACTTC